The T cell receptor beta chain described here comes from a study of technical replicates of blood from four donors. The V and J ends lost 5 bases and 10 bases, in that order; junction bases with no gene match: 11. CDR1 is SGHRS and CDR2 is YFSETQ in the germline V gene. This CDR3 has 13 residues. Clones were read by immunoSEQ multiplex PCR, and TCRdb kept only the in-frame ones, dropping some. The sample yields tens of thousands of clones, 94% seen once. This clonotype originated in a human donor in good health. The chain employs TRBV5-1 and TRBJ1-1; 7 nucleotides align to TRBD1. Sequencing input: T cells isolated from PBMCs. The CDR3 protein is CASSSDTGVGAFF. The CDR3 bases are TGCGCCAGCAGTTCCGACACAGGGGTCGGAGCTTTCTTT.